This T cell receptor (beta chain) is from a study of control samples from healthy donors and cancer patients. In germline, CDR1 is SGHRS, CDR2 YFSETQ. V lost 0 bases to trimming and J lost 0 bases, with 13 bases between them. The CDR3 runs to 16 residues. Assay used: immunoSEQ multiplex PCR; TCRdb lists only in-frame clones, some missing. The sample comprises about 95,000 clones, 88% of which are singletons, and about an eighth rests with the top ten. The sequence derives from a woman aged 70-85 years in good health. What was sequenced was blood. The chain links TRBV5-1 to TRBJ2-7; the D is unclear. CDR3 coding DNA: TGCGCCAGCAGCTTGGATGTATCAACCTTCTCCTACGAGCAGTACTTC. Translated: CASSLDVSTFSYEQYF.